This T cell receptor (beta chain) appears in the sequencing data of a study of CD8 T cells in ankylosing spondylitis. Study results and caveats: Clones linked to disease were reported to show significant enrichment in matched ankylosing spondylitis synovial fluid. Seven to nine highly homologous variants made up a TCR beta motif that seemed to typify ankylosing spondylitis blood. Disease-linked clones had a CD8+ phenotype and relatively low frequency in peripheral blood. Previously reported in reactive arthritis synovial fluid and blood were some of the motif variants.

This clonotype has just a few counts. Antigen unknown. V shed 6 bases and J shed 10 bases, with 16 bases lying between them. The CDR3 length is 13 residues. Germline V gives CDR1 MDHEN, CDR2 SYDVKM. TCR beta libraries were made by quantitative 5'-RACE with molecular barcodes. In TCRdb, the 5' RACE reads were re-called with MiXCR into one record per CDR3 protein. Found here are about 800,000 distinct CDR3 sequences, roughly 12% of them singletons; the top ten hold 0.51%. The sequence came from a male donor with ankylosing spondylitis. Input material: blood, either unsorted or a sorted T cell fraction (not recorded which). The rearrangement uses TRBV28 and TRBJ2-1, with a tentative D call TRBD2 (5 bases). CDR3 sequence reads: CASRYWETGEQFF. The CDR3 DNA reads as TGTGCCAGCAGATACTGGGAGACGGGGGAGCAGTTCTTC.